The 28 T cell receptor beta chains listed next were all sequenced from one sample in a study of blood T cell repertoires in COVID-19. Method: immunoSEQ multiplex PCR; TCRdb's copy keeps in-frame clones and lacks some. The data contain 200,000 to 250,000 clones, around 83% of them singletons. The source material was peripheral blood. The receptor source for this set is a woman aged 50 to 60 with acute or convalescent COVID-19.

The V gene is TRBV4-3, the J gene TRBJ1-1; possible D gene TRBD1, 5 bases. Trimming stripped 5 bases from V and 10 bases from J, with 20 bases between. Germline CDR1 LGHNA, CDR2 YSLEER. This CDR3 region has 14 residues. CDR3 in amino acids: CASSSVWGGSSAFF. The CDR3 region has the DNA TGCGCCAGCAGCTCCGTGTGGGGGGGATCTTCAGCTTTCTTT.

The chain links TRBV5-4 to TRBJ2-3; possibly TRBD2 for D (6 bases). CDR1 and CDR2 (germline): SGHNT, YYREEE (reference sequence). V lost 2 bases and J 3 bases, leaving 13 bases between the germline ends. CDR3 length: 15 residues. CDR3 loop: CASSFLGGNTDTQYF. The CDR3 coding sequence is TGTGCCAGCAGCTTTCTTGGGGGGAATACAGATACGCAGTATTTT.

This chain joins TRBV28 and TRBJ2-1; 14 positions agree with TRBD2. CDR3 length: 16 residues. V gave up 11 bases and J gave up 1 base; unmatched junction bases: 7. Germline lookup yields CDR1 MDHEN and CDR2 SYDVKM. The CDR3: CASGTSGGRSYNEQFF. CDR3 bases: TGTGCCTCTGGGACTAGCGGGGGTCGGTCCTACAATGAGCAGTTCTTC.

V usage is TRBV6-2 or TRBV6-3 and J usage is TRBJ1-5, with TRBD1 as a possible D gene (5 bases). V lost 3 bases to trimming and J lost 4 bases, with 10 bases between them. The CDR3 extends over 14 amino acids. Germline values: CDR1 MNHEY, CDR2 SVGEGT. The CDR3 sequence is CASSYAGRNQPQHF. DNA for the CDR3: TGTGCCAGCAGTTATGCAGGGCGGAATCAGCCCCAGCATTTT.

The V gene is TRBV10-3, the J gene TRBJ1-5; 8 bases are shared with TRBD1. V shed 5 bases and J 3 bases; nucleotides not matched to a gene: 3. The CDR3 sequence is 14 residues long. Germline-derived CDR1 and CDR2 are ENHRY and SYGVKD. The CDR3 sequence is CAISTGQVNQPQHF. CDR3 nucleotides: TGTGCCATCAGTACGGGACAGGTCAATCAGCCCCAGCATTTT.

V is TRBV5-1 and J is TRBJ1-3; perhaps TRBD1 as D (5 bases). Trimming removed 3 bases at V and 4 bases at J, with 11 bases between. Germline CDR1 reads SGHRS; CDR2 reads YFSETQ. This CDR3 spans 14 amino acids. CDR3 in amino acids: CASSSGAGGNTIYF. The CDR3, as DNA: TGCGCCAGCAGCTCTGGGGCGGGAGGAAACACCATATATTTT.

This chain joins TRBV5-6 and TRBJ1-1; 8 nucleotides align to TRBD1. The CDR3 runs 14 residues. CDR1 and CDR2 from the germline V gene are SGHDT and YYEEEE. V dropped 4 bases and J dropped 1; count of bases not matched to a gene: 3. CDR3 in amino acids: CASSGGTGNTEAFF. CDR3 in DNA: TGTGCCAGCAGCGGGGGGACAGGGAACACTGAAGCTTTCTTT.

The V call is TRBV11-3, the J call TRBJ1-1; D ambiguous. The CDR3 loop spans 15 amino acids. Germline CDR1 SGHNT, CDR2 YENEEA. V was trimmed by 1 base and J by 4 bases, leaving 13 bases between them. Here the CDR3 reads CASSLGGGSGTEAFF. CDR3 coding DNA: TGTGCCAGCAGCTTAGGAGGAGGTTCCGGCACTGAAGCTTTCTTT.

This chain links TRBV25-1 with TRBJ1-1; TRBD1 matches at 8 bases. The CDR3 is made up of 13 amino acids. J lost 6 bases, V lost 6 bases, and 6 bases had no gene match. Germline CDR1 is MGHDK and CDR2 is SYGVNS. CDR3 sequence (DNA): TGTGCCAGCAGAGTAGGACAGGGCGCTGAAGCTTTCTTT. It specifies CASRVGQGAEAFF.

This chain joins TRBV5-1 and TRBJ2-7, with 16 bases aligning to TRBD2. V gave up 6 bases and J gave up 5 bases; unmatched junction bases: 8. The CDR3 sequence is 16 residues long. Germline lookup yields CDR1 SGHRS and CDR2 YFSETQ. The CDR3 sequence: CASISGLAGGANEQYF. In DNA, the CDR3 is TGCGCCAGCATCTCGGGACTAGCGGGAGGGGCTAACGAGCAGTACTTC.

This CDR3 is CASSIGGGVGRDEQFF. Written as DNA, the CDR3 is TGTGCCAGTAGTATAGGCGGCGGGGTCGGGAGGGATGAGCAGTTCTTC. The rearrangement joins TRBV19 to TRBJ2-1; 8 bases match TRBD2. Germline V gene sequence: CDR1 LNHDA, CDR2 SQIVND (reference sequence). The CDR3 runs 16 residues. The V segment lost 1 base and the J segment 8 bases; nucleotides outside the gene matches: 10.

This clone appeared once. V gene TRBV19 combines with J gene TRBJ2-2; a weak D match, TRBD2 (7 bases). The CDR3 extends over 18 amino acids. The V end lost 3 bases, the J end lost 5 bases, and 22 bases lay between the germline ends. CDR1 and CDR2 (germline): LNHDA, SQIVND (reference sequence). The CDR3 region is CASSIGGWGGPETGELFF. CDR3 in DNA: TGTGCCAGTAGTATCGGGGGTTGGGGGGGGCCCGAAACCGGGGAGCTGTTTTTT.

DNA of the CDR3: TGTGCCAGCAGCCGGGACGGGAGATATGGCTACACCTTC. Residues: CASSRDGRYGYTF. The rearrangement uses TRBV7-6 and TRBJ1-2; maybe TRBD1 (5 bases). The V gene's germline CDR1 is SGHVS and CDR2 FNYEAQ. The length of the CDR3 is 13 residues. V lost 5 bases and J 5 bases, leaving 12 bases between the germline ends.

This clone was observed a single time. The chain links TRBV6-2 or TRBV6-3 to TRBJ1-2; 8 positions agree with TRBD1. Germline V lookup: CDR1 MNHEY, CDR2 SVGEGT. The J segment lost 4 bases and the V segment lost 5 bases, leaving 3 bases of the junction unmatched. This CDR3 is 13 amino acids long. In nucleotides, the CDR3 is TGTGCCAGCAGTACAGGGGGAATCTATGGCTACACCTTC. This gives the protein CASSTGGIYGYTF.

The chain has TRBV5-6 and TRBJ2-7, with D unclear. Germline CDR1 reads SGHDT; CDR2 reads YYEEEE. V shed 3 bases and J shed 2 bases, with 18 bases lying between them. The CDR3 is made up of 16 amino acids. This CDR3 is CASSYPRASPTYEQYF. For the CDR3, the DNA is TGTGCCAGCAGCTACCCTAGAGCGTCACCAACCTACGAGCAGTACTTC.

This chain joins TRBV7-8 and TRBJ2-5; 7 bases are a match to TRBD2. Unmatched junction bases numbered 12, after V lost 2 bases and J lost 6 bases. The CDR3 covers 16 residues. Per germline, CDR1 SGHVS and CDR2 FQNEAQ. The CDR3 loop is CASSLLRTGGGQTQYF. The DNA for the CDR3 is TGTGCCAGCAGCTTACTTCGAACGGGGGGAGGACAGACCCAGTACTTC.

The CDR3 DNA follows: TGCGCCAGCAGCTTGCAAGGACAGGGACAAGAGACCCAGTACTTC. This translates into CASSLQGQGQETQYF. The rearrangement joins TRBV5-1 to TRBJ2-5; TRBD1 matches 8 bases. J was trimmed by 2 bases and V by 1 base; bases with no gene match: 4. CDR1 is SGHRS, CDR2 YFSETQ, per germline. The CDR3 extends over 15 amino acids.

The chain carries TRBV28 and TRBJ2-5, with D perhaps matching TRBD1 (5 bases). The V end was cut by 6 bases, the J end by 5 bases, with 19 bases between. Germline V gives CDR1 MDHEN, CDR2 SYDVKM. The CDR3 runs 15 residues. The DNA for the CDR3 is TGTGCCAGCAGACCCCGTGGGGCTGTCAGTGAGACCCAGTACTTC. It translates to CASRPRGAVSETQYF.

This sequence joins TRBV6-1 and TRBJ1-6; possible D gene TRBD1, 5 bases. Germline CDR1 is MNHNS and CDR2 is SASEGT. This CDR3 region has 16 residues. V dropped 1 base and J dropped 6 bases, with 13 bases sitting between them. In DNA, the CDR3 is TGTGCCAGCAGTGAAGTGATTAGGGGTTCTAATTCACCCCTCCACTTT. Its protein product is CASSEVIRGSNSPLHF.

This rearrangement joins TRBV28 to TRBJ1-4, with 8 bases lining up with TRBD1. The CDR3 sequence is 16 residues long. V dropped 2 bases and J dropped 3; count of bases not matched to a gene: 5. The germline V gene encodes CDR1 MDHEN and CDR2 SYDVKM. Here the CDR3 reads CASSLGGQGANEKLFF. The CDR3 DNA sequence: TGTGCCAGCAGTTTAGGCGGACAGGGAGCTAATGAAAAACTGTTTTTT.

This chain joins TRBV11-2 and TRBJ2-5; 11 positions match TRBD2. Germline trimming cut 1 base from V and 4 bases from J; bases unmatched to any gene: 5. The CDR3 has 16 residues. Germline loops: CDR1 SGHAT, CDR2 FQNNGV. The CDR3: CASSLGVAGGVETQYF. The CDR3 nucleotides read TGTGCCAGCAGCTTAGGAGTAGCGGGAGGGGTAGAGACCCAGTACTTC.

The CDR3 DNA reads TGTGCCAGCAGCTTAGTTTTCCTAGCGGCCACCTACAATGAGCAGTTCTTC. Protein sequence: CASSLVFLAATYNEQFF. The chain links TRBV7-2 to TRBJ2-1, with 7 positions matching TRBD2. V dropped 1 base and J dropped 2; count of bases not matched to a gene: 8. The CDR3 loop spans 17 amino acids. Germline CDR1 SGHTA, CDR2 FQGNSA.

The CDR3 DNA follows: TGTGCCAGCAGCATGAGAGGCGATAGCAATCAGCCCCAGCATTTT. Translating it yields CASSMRGDSNQPQHF. The chain uses TRBV21-1 and TRBJ1-5. TRBV21-1 is tagged as a pseudogene. The CDR3 loop spans 15 amino acids.

This clone was picked up one time. The rearrangement links TRBV10-3 to TRBJ2-7; the D is unclear. V was cut by 4 bases and J by 0 bases, with 7 bases left in between. Germline lookup yields CDR1 ENHRY and CDR2 SYGVKD. The CDR3 has 13 residues. CDR3 DNA sequence: TGTGCCATCAGTGTGGAGAGCTCCTACGAGCAGTACTTC. This codes for CAISVESSYEQYF.

The chain links TRBV27 to TRBJ2-7, with D maybe TRBD2 (6 bases). CDR3 size: 15 residues. Trimming took off 4 bases at V and 6 bases at J, with 19 bases between the two ends. Germline CDR1 MNHEY, CDR2 SMNVEV (reference sequence). CDR3 in amino acids: CASSSIGLGGTEQYF. DNA of the CDR3: TGTGCCAGCAGTTCCATCGGGCTTGGGGGGACCGAGCAGTACTTC.

The chain has TRBV30 and TRBJ2-1; 7 bases map to TRBD1. V was clipped by 2 bases and J by 7 bases; unmatched bases: 8. Germline CDR1 GTSNPN, CDR2 SVGIG (reference sequence). The CDR3 totals 14 residues. As DNA, the CDR3 is TGTGCCTGGAGTTTCGGTAGGGGGCGAAATGAGCAGTTCTTC. Residues: CAWSFGRGRNEQFF.

The CDR3 reads CASIYSGLAGVENEQFF. For the CDR3, the DNA is TGTGCCAGCATATACTCGGGACTAGCGGGAGTCGAAAATGAGCAGTTCTTC. The rearrangement joins TRBV28 to TRBJ2-1; 14 bases agree with TRBD2. Germline lookup yields CDR1 MDHEN and CDR2 SYDVKM. This CDR3 contains 17 residues. With 7 bases clipped from V and 7 bases from J, the junction kept 12 bases outside the gene matches.

There are many counts of this clone. The CDR3 sequence: CASSLVMRSEQYF. The CDR3 DNA reads as TGTGCCAGCAGCTTAGTTATGAGGAGCGAGCAGTACTTC. The chain is built from TRBV11-2 and TRBJ2-7; D call uncertain. The CDR3 is 13 amino acids. Deletions cut 1 base from V and 6 bases from J, with 10 bases between. Looked up from germline, CDR1 is SGHAT and CDR2 is FQNNGV.